The 14 T cell receptor beta chains listed next were all sequenced from one sample in a study of graft-versus-host responses after intestinal transplantation (dated by TCRdb to about 2021). The sample's time point label, decoded: cells obtained before transplantation from donor or recipient. The library was built by means of the immunoSEQ multiplex PCR assay. What TCRdb holds here is the immuneACCESS table cut down to in-frame rearrangements. Part of the clones is not present; checked against another copy, under half of the missing clones reflect an unresolved V gene, and the others are unexplained. Here the sample has about 31,000 clones; about 80% occur a single time. The ten largest clones represent around a fifth of the sample. No antigens are known for them. The sample in question was unstimulated CD8+ T cells sorted from spleen or lymph node cells, obtained before intestinal transplant. Receptor source: a human donor who received an intestinal transplant.

The chain recombines TRBV15 with TRBJ1-2; TRBD1 agrees at 8 bases. The CDR3 runs to 15 residues. J was trimmed by 4 bases and V by 2 bases; bases with no gene match: 6. The germline V gene encodes CDR1 LNHNV and CDR2 YYDKDF (reference sequence). CDR3 coding DNA: TGTGCCACCAGCAGATCCGGGACAGGAGCCTATGGCTACACCTTC. Its protein product is CATSRSGTGAYGYTF. The variable domain in full, with the rest retrieved from reference TRBV15 and TRBJ1-2, is DAMVIQNPRYQVTQFGKPVTLSCSQTLNHNVMYWYQQKSSQAPKLLFHYYDKDFNNEADTPDNFQSRRPNTSFCFLDIRSPGLGDTAMYLCATSRSGTGAYGYTFGSGTRLTVV.

The chain links TRBV7-9 to TRBJ1-4, with 7 bases identical to TRBD1. The ends lost 5 bases at V and 6 bases at J; junction bases unmatched: 9. CDR3 size: 15 residues. CDR1 and CDR2 (germline): SEHNR, FQNEAQ (reference sequence). CDR3 coding DNA: TGTGCCAGCAGCCACCCACAGGGGACATATGAAAAACTGTTTTTT. The encoded protein is CASSHPQGTYEKLFF.

The V call is TRBV19, the J call TRBJ2-3, with TRBD2 identical over 9 bases. The V and J ends lost 3 bases and 0 bases, in that order; junction bases with no gene match: 1. The CDR3 runs to 15 residues. Germline V gene data show CDR1 as LNHDA and CDR2 as SQIVND (reference sequence). CDR3 coding DNA: TGTGCCAGTAGTATGCGGGAGGGTAGCACAGATACGCAGTATTTT. Protein: CASSMREGSTDTQYF. The variable domain in full, with the rest retrieved from reference TRBV19 and TRBJ2-3, is DGGITQSPKYLFRKEGQNVTLSCEQNLNHDAMYWYRQDPGQGLRLIYYSQIVNDFQKGDIAEGYSVSREKKESFPLTVTSAQKNPTAFYLCASSMREGSTDTQYFGPGTRLTVL.

This rearrangement joins TRBV5-6 to TRBJ1-1, with 8 bases matching TRBD1. This CDR3 comprises 14 residues. After removal of 3 bases from V and 1 base from J, the junction contained 2 bases not matched to a gene. The germline CDR1 and CDR2 sequences are SGHDT and YYEEEE. CDR3 in amino acids: CASSWDRSNTEAFF. The CDR3, as DNA: TGTGCCAGCAGCTGGGACAGGTCGAACACTGAAGCTTTCTTT.

The chain has TRBV19 and TRBJ1-6; a weak D match, TRBD1 (5 bases). V lost 5 bases and J lost 0, with 14 bases in between. This CDR3 has 17 residues. Germline V gives CDR1 LNHDA, CDR2 SQIVND (reference sequence). The CDR3 sequence is CASSWDSESSYNSPLHF. The CDR3 nucleotides are TGTGCCAGTAGTTGGGACTCCGAGAGCTCCTATAATTCACCCCTCCACTTT.

This chain connects TRBV9 to TRBJ2-7; 12 nucleotides align to TRBD1. This CDR3 spans 16 amino acids. The germline V gene has CDR1 SGDLS and CDR2 YYNGEE. J was trimmed by 7 bases and V by 3 bases; bases with no gene match: 11. The CDR3 nucleotides are TGTGCCAGCAGCGCTCTTCCGGGACAGGGGGCTAGTGAGCAGTACTTC. This sequence encodes CASSALPGQGASEQYF.

This rearrangement joins TRBV7-2 to TRBJ2-7; a weak D match, TRBD2 (5 bases). The V end lost 7 bases, the J end lost 2 bases, and 15 bases lay between the germline ends. The germline CDR1 and CDR2 sequences are SGHTA and FQGNSA. The CDR3 length is 14 residues. DNA of the CDR3: TGTGCCAGCACCTTTCCGGGGTGGGCCTACGAGCAGTACTTC. It is translated as CASTFPGWAYEQYF.

The chain recombines TRBV6-5 with TRBJ2-7, with 9 bases aligning to TRBD1. Germline V gene data show CDR1 as MNHEY and CDR2 as SVGAGI. The CDR3 sequence is 14 residues long. V was pared by 6 bases and J by 6 bases, with 9 bases of the junction left unmatched. The CDR3 loop is CASSVGQGFLEQYF. The DNA for the CDR3 is TGTGCCAGCAGCGTCGGACAGGGGTTCCTCGAGCAGTACTTC.

The DNA of the CDR3 is TGTGCCAGCAGCCATGGGGAGGGTATGGCCTACGAGCAGTACTTC. Translation gives CASSHGEGMAYEQYF. This chain joins TRBV7-6 and TRBJ2-7, with 7 bases lining up with TRBD2. The CDR3 consists of 15 residues. In germline, CDR1 is SGHVS, CDR2 FNYEAQ. Unmatched junction bases numbered 9, after V lost 5 bases and J lost 2 bases.

This chain uses TRBV4-1 with TRBJ2-2, with 9 positions matching TRBD2. Looked up from germline, CDR1 is MGHRA and CDR2 is YSYEKL. Trimming cost V 2 bases and J 0 bases; bases outside gene matches: 13. The CDR3 is 20 amino acids. The CDR3 nucleotides read TGCGCCAGCAGCCAATATTTTAGCGGGGGAATATTCGCGAACACCGGGGAGCTGTTTTTT. Amino acids: CASSQYFSGGIFANTGELFF.

The rearrangement links TRBV7-9 to TRBJ2-3, with 8 bases matching TRBD2. CDR3 size: 15 residues. Germline CDR1 SEHNR, CDR2 FQNEAQ (reference sequence). The V and J ends lost 3 bases and 5 bases, in that order; junction bases with no gene match: 7. The CDR3 sequence is CASSFQSSGKDTQYF. The CDR3, as DNA: TGTGCCAGCAGCTTTCAGAGTAGCGGGAAAGATACGCAGTATTTT.

The chain is built from TRBV27 and TRBJ2-7, with a tentative D call TRBD1 (6 bases). This CDR3 has 14 residues. In germline, CDR1 is MNHEY, CDR2 SMNVEV (reference sequence). The V end was cut by 5 bases, the J end by 2 bases, with 13 bases between. The CDR3 reads CASSPQGSAYEQYF. The CDR3 DNA follows: TGTGCCAGCAGTCCGCAGGGGTCTGCCTACGAGCAGTACTTC.

This clone has a handful of counts. This sequence joins TRBV19 and TRBJ1-5; TRBD1 aligns across 8 bases. The CDR3 contains 16 residues. The V segment lost 3 bases and the J segment 5 bases; nucleotides outside the gene matches: 9. Germline V gene data show CDR1 as LNHDA and CDR2 as SQIVND (reference sequence). CDR3 sequence (DNA): TGTGCCAGTAGTATGCAAGTCAGGGGGCAGGATCAGCCCCAGCATTTT. It yields the protein CASSMQVRGQDQPQHF.

CDR3: CASSQAAGTSPGELFF. In DNA, the CDR3 is TGTGCCAGCAGCCAAGCCGCCGGGACTAGCCCCGGGGAGCTGTTTTTT. The chain links TRBV4-2 to TRBJ2-2; 9 bases fit TRBD2. V shed 1 base, J shed 6 bases, and the junction held 6 bases outside the gene matches. The CDR3 covers 16 residues. Germline-derived CDR1 and CDR2 are LGHNA and YNFKEQ.